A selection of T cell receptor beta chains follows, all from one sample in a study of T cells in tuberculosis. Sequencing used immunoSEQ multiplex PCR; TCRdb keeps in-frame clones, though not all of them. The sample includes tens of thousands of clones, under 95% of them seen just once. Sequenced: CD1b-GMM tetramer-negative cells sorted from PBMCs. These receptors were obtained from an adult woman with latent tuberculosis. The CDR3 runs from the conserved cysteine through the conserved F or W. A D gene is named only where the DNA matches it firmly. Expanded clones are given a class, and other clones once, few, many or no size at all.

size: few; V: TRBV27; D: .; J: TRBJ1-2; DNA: TGTGCCAGCACCGAGACAGCCTCTAACTATGGCTACACCTTC; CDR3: CASTETASNYGYTF
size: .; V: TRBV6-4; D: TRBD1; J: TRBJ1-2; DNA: TGTGCCAGCAGTTTTGACAGGGGATATGGCTACACCTTC; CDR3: CASSFDRGYGYTF
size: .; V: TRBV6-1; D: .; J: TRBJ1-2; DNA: TGTGCCAGCAGTGAAGGGGGGCTGTTTAGCTACACCTTC; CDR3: CASSEGGLFSYTF
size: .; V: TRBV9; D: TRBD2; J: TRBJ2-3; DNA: TGTGCCAGCAGCGTAGGGGGAGGGGGCACAGATACGCAGTATTTT; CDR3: CASSVGGGGTDTQYF
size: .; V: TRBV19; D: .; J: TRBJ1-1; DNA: TGTGCCAGTAAGCTGAACACTGAAGCTTTCTTT; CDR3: CASKLNTEAFF
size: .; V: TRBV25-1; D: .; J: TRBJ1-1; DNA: TGTGCCAGCAGCGTCCCGGGACAAAACACTGAAGCTTTCTTT; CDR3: CASSVPGQNTEAFF
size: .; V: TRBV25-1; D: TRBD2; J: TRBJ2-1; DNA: TGTGCCAGCAGTGAAGGTAGCGGGGGCCACAATGAGCAGTTCTTC; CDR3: CASSEGSGGHNEQFF
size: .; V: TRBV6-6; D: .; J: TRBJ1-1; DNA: TGTGCCAGCAGTTACGAGTTAGGGGTGGGCACTGAAGCTTTCTTT; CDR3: CASSYELGVGTEAFF
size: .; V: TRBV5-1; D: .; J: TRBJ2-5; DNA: TGCGCCAGCAAGGAAGGGGTTGATCAAGAGACCCAGTACTTC; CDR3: CASKEGVDQETQYF
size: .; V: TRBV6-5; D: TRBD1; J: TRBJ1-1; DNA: TGTGCCAGCAGTTACTCGGGGCAGGGGGACACTGAAGCTTTCTTT; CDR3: CASSYSGQGDTEAFF
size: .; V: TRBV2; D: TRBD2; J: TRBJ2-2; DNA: TGTGCCAGCAAAGGGACTAGCGGGGGCGTTACTATCAACACCGGGGAGCTGTTTTTT; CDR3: CASKGTSGGVTINTGELFF
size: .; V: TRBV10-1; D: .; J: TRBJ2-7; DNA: TGCGCCAGCAGTGAGGGTTTTGCCTACGAGCAGTACTTC; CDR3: CASSEGFAYEQYF
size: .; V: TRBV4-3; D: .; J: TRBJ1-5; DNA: TGCGCCAGCAGCCAAATTATTGGTGATAGAGGGTCAGGGCCCCAGCATTTT; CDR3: CASSQIIGDRGSGPQHF
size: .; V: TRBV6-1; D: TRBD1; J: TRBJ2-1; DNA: TGTGCCAGCAGGGGGGCAGGGGGATCCTACAATGAGCAGTTCTTC; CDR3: CASRGAGGSYNEQFF
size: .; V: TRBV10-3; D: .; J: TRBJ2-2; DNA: TGTGCCATCAGTCCCTTAGACACCGGGGAGCTGTTTTTT; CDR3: CAISPLDTGELFF
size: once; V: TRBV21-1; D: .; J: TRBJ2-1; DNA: TGTGCCAGCAGCGACTCCGGGACAGACTACTCCTACAATGAGCAGTTCTTC; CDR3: CASSDSGTDYSYNEQFF
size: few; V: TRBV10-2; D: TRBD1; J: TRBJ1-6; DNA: TGCGCCAGCAGCCTACAGGGGGCCAAGAATAATTCACCCCTCCACTTT; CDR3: CASSLQGAKNNSPLHF
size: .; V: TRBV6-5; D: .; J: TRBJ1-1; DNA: TGTGCCAGCAGTGAAGAGGGAACGAACACTGAAGCTTTCTTT; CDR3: CASSEEGTNTEAFF
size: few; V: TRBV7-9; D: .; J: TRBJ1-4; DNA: TGTGCCAGCAGCTTAGCGGCCTCAAAACTGTTTTTT; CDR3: CASSLAASKLFF
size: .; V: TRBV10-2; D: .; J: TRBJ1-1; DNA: TGCGCCAGCAGTAGGGGGATAGACACTGAAGCTTTCTTT; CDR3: CASSRGIDTEAFF
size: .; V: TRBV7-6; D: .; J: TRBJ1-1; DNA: TGTGCCAGCAGCTTTACTACAGGGAGGGGGAACACTGAAGCTTTCTTT; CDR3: CASSFTTGRGNTEAFF
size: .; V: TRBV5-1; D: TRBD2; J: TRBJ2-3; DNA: TGCGCCAGCAGCCAGCGACTAGCGGGGGGGGGCGTTGATACGCAGTATTTT; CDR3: CASSQRLAGGGVDTQYF
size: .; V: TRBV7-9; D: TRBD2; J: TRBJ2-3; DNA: TGTGCCAGCAGTCTGCTAGCGGGGTCTAGCACAGATACGCAGTATTTT; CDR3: CASSLLAGSSTDTQYF
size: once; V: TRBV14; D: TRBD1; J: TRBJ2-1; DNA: TGTGCCAGCAGACTCACAGGGGGCGCGGAGCAGTTCTTC; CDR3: CASRLTGGAEQFF
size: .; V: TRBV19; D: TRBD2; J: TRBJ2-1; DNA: TGTGCCAGTAGTATCCGACTAGCGGGGGGTTCCCTTTACAATGAGCAGTTCTTC; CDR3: CASSIRLAGGSLYNEQFF
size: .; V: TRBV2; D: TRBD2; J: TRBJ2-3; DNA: TGTGCCAGCAGAGGAAGCGGGGGGCCATATGATACGCAGTATTTT; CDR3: CASRGSGGPYDTQYF
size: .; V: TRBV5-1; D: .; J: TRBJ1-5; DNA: TGCGCCAGCAGCTTGGCCCCACTCTCGGGACACCAGCCCCAGCATTTT; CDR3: CASSLAPLSGHQPQHF
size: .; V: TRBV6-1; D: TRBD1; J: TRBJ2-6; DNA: TGTGCCAGCCGACCCGACAGGGCTGGGGCCAACGTCCTGACTTTC; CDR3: CASRPDRAGANVLTF
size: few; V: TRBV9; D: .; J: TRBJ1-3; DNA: TGTGCCAGCAGCGTAGCAGGGTTAGGAAACACCATATATTTT; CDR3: CASSVAGLGNTIYF
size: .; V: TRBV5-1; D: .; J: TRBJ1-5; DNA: TGCGCCAGCAGCTTGGAGGGACACGGCAATCAGCCCCAGCATTTT; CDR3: CASSLEGHGNQPQHF
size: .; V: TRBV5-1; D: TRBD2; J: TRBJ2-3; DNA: TGCGCCAGTACGGGCGGGGGGGCACCTAGCACAGATACGCAGTATTTT; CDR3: CASTGGGAPSTDTQYF
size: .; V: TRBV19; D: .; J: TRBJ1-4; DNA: TGTGCCAGTAGTACCCCCCTCCGGGGGAGGGGTGAAAAACTGTTTTTT; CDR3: CASSTPLRGRGEKLFF
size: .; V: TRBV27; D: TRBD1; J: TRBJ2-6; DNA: TGTGCCAGCAGTTTAAATAAGGGGGCCTCTGGGGCCAACGTCCTGACTTTC; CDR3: CASSLNKGASGANVLTF
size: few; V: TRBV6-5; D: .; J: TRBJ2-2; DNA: TGTGCCAGCGCCCCTTTCCAGGGAAACACCGGGGAGCTGTTTTTT; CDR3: CASAPFQGNTGELFF
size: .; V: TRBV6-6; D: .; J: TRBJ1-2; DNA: TGTGCCAGCAGTTACAGGAGGGACGGGGATGGCTACACCTTC; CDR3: CASSYRRDGDGYTF
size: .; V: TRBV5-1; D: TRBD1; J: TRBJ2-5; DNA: TGCGCCAGCAGCTTGGCGGGACAGGGGGTTAAGGAGACCCAGTACTTC; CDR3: CASSLAGQGVKETQYF
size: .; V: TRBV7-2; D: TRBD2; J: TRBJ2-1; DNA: TGTGCCAGCAGCTATTCCGGGCTAGCGGGGGGGCTCAGTGAGCAGTTCTTC; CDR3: CASSYSGLAGGLSEQFF
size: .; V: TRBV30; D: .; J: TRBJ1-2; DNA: TGTGCCTGGCCTGCCCCCGGGGTCGGCGGGTCATATGGCTACACCTTC; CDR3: CAWPAPGVGGSYGYTF
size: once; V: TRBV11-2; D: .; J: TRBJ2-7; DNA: TGTGCCAGCAGCGTGAGGGGGGGCGCCTCCAACCTTAGCTCCTACGAGCAGTACTTC; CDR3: CASSVRGGASNLSSYEQYF
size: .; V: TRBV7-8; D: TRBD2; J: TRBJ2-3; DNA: TGTGCCAGCAGCTTGGCTAGCGGGGGGAGGGATACGCAGTATTTT; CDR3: CASSLASGGRDTQYF
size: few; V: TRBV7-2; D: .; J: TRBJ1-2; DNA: TGTGCCGTAACGGCGATCGGGACATCCAAGAGCTATGGCTACACCTTC; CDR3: CAVTAIGTSKSYGYTF
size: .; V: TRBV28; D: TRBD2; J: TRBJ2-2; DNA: TGTGCCAGCAGTTTAGTCCCTAGCGGCCCGAACACCGGGGAGCTGTTTTTT; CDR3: CASSLVPSGPNTGELFF
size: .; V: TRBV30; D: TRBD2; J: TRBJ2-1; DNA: TGTGCCTGGAGTGGCGGGGGGGGCCTGGGTAATGAGCAGTTCTTC; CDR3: CAWSGGGGLGNEQFF
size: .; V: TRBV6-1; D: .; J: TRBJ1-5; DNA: TGTGCCAGCAGTGAAGGCGTCAGGGAAGTCCAGCATTTT; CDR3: CASSEGVREVQHF
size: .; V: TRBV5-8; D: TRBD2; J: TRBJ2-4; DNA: TGTGCCAGCAGCCCCACTCCACTGGCGGCTAGCGGGGGGAAAAACATTCAGTACTTC; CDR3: CASSPTPLAASGGKNIQYF
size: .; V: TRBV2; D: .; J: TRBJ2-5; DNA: TGTGCCAGCAGCGGGTCGGCTCCAGGGGAGACCCAGTACTTC; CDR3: CASSGSAPGETQYF
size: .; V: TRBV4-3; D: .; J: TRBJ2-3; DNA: TGCGCCAGCAGCCAAGCGGGGGTAGATACGCAGTATTTT; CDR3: CASSQAGVDTQYF
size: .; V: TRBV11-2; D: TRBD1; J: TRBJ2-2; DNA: TGTGCCAGCAGCTTGACAGGGTCCCCCGGGGAGCTGTTTTTT; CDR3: CASSLTGSPGELFF
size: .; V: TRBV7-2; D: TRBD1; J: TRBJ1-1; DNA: TGTGCCAGCAGCTTTGACAGGGTGAACACTGAAGCTTTCTTT; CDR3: CASSFDRVNTEAFF
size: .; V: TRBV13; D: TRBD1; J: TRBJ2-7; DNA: TGTGCCAGCAGCACCAGACAGGGAACCTACGAGCAGTACTTC; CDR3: CASSTRQGTYEQYF
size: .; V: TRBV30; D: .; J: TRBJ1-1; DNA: TGTGCCTGGAGTGTACGCCCGGACACTGAAGCTTTCTTT; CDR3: CAWSVRPDTEAFF
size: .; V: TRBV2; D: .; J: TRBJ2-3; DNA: TGTGCCAGCAGGGCAACCACAGATACGCAGTATTTT; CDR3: CASRATTDTQYF
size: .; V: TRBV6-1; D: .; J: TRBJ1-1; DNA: TGTGCCAGCAGTGAAACGGGGTCGCCAGTGACTTTCTTT; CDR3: CASSETGSPVTFF